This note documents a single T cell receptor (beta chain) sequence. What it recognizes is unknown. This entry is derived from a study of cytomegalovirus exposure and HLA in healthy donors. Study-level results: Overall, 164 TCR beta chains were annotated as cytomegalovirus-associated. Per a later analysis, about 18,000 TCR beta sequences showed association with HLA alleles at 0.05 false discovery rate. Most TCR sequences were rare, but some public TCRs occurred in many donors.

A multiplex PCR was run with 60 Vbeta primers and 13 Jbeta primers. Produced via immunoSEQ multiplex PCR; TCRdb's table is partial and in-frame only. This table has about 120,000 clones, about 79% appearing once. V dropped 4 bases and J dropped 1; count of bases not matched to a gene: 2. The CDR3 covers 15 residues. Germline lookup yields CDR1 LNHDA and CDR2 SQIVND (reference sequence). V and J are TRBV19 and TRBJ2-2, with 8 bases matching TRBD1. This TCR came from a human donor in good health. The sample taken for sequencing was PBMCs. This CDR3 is CASSKGQGNTGELFF. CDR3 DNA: TGTGCCAGTAGTAAAGGACAGGGGAACACCGGGGAGCTGTTTTTT.